The rows below give T cell receptor beta chains drawn from one sample of a study of PD-L1 blockade in urothelial cancer. Some clones are missing from TCRdb's copy, which holds only in-frame ones; the method was immunoSEQ multiplex PCR. The data show 75,000 to 95,000 clones, 85% to 95% seen once. The sequenced sample was PBMCs, obtained around atezolizumab (anti-PD-L1) treatment. Receptors were obtained from an elderly woman with urothelial cancer. CDR3s include the opening cysteine and the closing phenylalanine or tryptophan. Fields, in order: J gene, D gene, V gene, clone size, CDR3 protein, CDR3 DNA. A D gene is named only where the DNA matches it firmly. Clone size is not always given. Where it is, it says once, few, many or a class for expanded clones.

j_gene: TRBJ2-1; d_gene: TRBD2; v_gene: TRBV2; abundance: NA; CDR3aa: CASRIPGLAGVGQFF; CDR3nt: TGTGCCAGCAGGATTCCCGGACTAGCGGGAGTCGGGCAGTTCTTC
j_gene: TRBJ2-7; d_gene: NA; v_gene: TRBV5-4; abundance: NA; CDR3aa: CASQEGGINEQYF; CDR3nt: TGTGCCTCCCAGGAAGGGGGTATAAACGAGCAGTACTTC
j_gene: TRBJ2-2; d_gene: NA; v_gene: TRBV21-1; abundance: NA; CDR3aa: CASRLPGQGFTGELFF; CDR3nt: TGTGCCAGCAGACTACCGGGACAGGGATTCACCGGGGAGCTGTTTTTT
j_gene: TRBJ1-2; d_gene: NA; v_gene: TRBV19; abundance: NA; CDR3aa: CASSSRDFYGYTF; CDR3nt: TGTGCCAGTAGTTCCCGGGACTTCTATGGCTACACCTTC
j_gene: TRBJ2-1; d_gene: TRBD2; v_gene: TRBV5-1; abundance: NA; CDR3aa: CASSRDLAGTYNEQFF; CDR3nt: TGCGCCAGCAGCCGCGACTTAGCGGGAACCTACAATGAGCAGTTCTTC
j_gene: TRBJ1-1; d_gene: TRBD1; v_gene: TRBV11-3; abundance: NA; CDR3aa: CASSSPGGKDTEAFF; CDR3nt: TGTGCCAGCAGCTCCCCAGGGGGCAAGGACACTGAAGCTTTCTTT
j_gene: TRBJ2-7; d_gene: TRBD1; v_gene: TRBV7-3; abundance: NA; CDR3aa: CASSSTGGDEQYF; CDR3nt: TGTGCCAGCAGCTCGACAGGGGGCGACGAGCAGTACTTC
j_gene: TRBJ2-7; d_gene: TRBD1; v_gene: TRBV2; abundance: NA; CDR3aa: CASNPGQATEQYF; CDR3nt: TGTGCCAGCAACCCGGGACAGGCAACCGAGCAGTACTTC
j_gene: TRBJ1-5; d_gene: NA; v_gene: TRBV2; abundance: NA; CDR3aa: CASSDFGGNQPQHF; CDR3nt: TGTGCCAGCAGTGACTTTGGCGGAAATCAGCCCCAGCATTTT
j_gene: TRBJ2-1; d_gene: TRBD2; v_gene: TRBV11-2; abundance: NA; CDR3aa: CASSPRGSRYNEQFF; CDR3nt: TGTGCCAGCAGCCCCCGCGGGAGCCGCTACAATGAGCAGTTCTTC
j_gene: TRBJ2-2; d_gene: NA; v_gene: TRBV7-3; abundance: NA; CDR3aa: CASSAYRGGTGELFF; CDR3nt: TGTGCCAGCAGCGCTTACAGGGGAGGCACCGGGGAGCTGTTTTTT
j_gene: TRBJ2-3; d_gene: NA; v_gene: TRBV18; abundance: NA; CDR3aa: CASSPPGRGTDTQYF; CDR3nt: TGTGCCAGCTCACCACCCGGTCGGGGCACAGATACGCAGTATTTT
j_gene: TRBJ1-2; d_gene: NA; v_gene: TRBV27; abundance: NA; CDR3aa: CASSLFGRSNYGYTF; CDR3nt: TGTGCCAGCAGTTTATTTGGGAGGAGTAACTATGGCTACACCTTC
j_gene: TRBJ2-2; d_gene: NA; v_gene: TRBV11-3; abundance: NA; CDR3aa: CASSLAGGINTGELFF; CDR3nt: TGTGCCAGCAGCTTAGCGGGCGGGATCAACACCGGGGAGCTGTTTTTT
j_gene: TRBJ1-1; d_gene: TRBD1; v_gene: TRBV29-1; abundance: few; CDR3aa: CSGGQGNTEAFF; CDR3nt: TGCAGCGGAGGACAGGGGAACACTGAAGCTTTCTTT
j_gene: TRBJ2-5; d_gene: NA; v_gene: TRBV5-5; abundance: NA; CDR3aa: CASSLAGGQETQYF; CDR3nt: TGTGCCAGCAGCTTGGCAGGCGGGCAAGAGACCCAGTACTTC
j_gene: TRBJ1-2; d_gene: NA; v_gene: TRBV5-1; abundance: NA; CDR3aa: CASSPGQFGYGYTF; CDR3nt: TGCGCCAGCAGCCCTGGACAGTTTGGCTATGGCTACACCTTC
j_gene: TRBJ1-1; d_gene: NA; v_gene: TRBV18; abundance: NA; CDR3aa: CASSHGQPPAFF; CDR3nt: TGTGCCAGCTCCCATGGACAGCCTCCGGCTTTCTTT
j_gene: TRBJ1-2; d_gene: NA; v_gene: TRBV5-4; abundance: NA; CDR3aa: CASSSDGVGGYTF; CDR3nt: TGTGCCAGCAGCTCGGATGGAGTTGGCGGCTACACCTTC
j_gene: TRBJ2-7; d_gene: TRBD2; v_gene: TRBV28; abundance: NA; CDR3aa: CASSPGTTMYEQYF; CDR3nt: TGTGCCAGCAGCCCAGGGACTACAATGTACGAGCAGTACTTC
j_gene: TRBJ1-2; d_gene: NA; v_gene: TRBV2; abundance: NA; CDR3aa: CASSDQAWGYTF; CDR3nt: TGTGCCAGCAGTGATCAAGCCTGGGGCTACACCTTC
j_gene: TRBJ1-5; d_gene: NA; v_gene: TRBV25-1; abundance: NA; CDR3aa: CASSEYGGSNQPQHF; CDR3nt: TGTGCCAGCAGTGAATATGGGGGGAGCAATCAGCCCCAGCATTTT
j_gene: TRBJ2-7; d_gene: TRBD1; v_gene: TRBV15; abundance: NA; CDR3aa: CATSRETPRTGSSSYEQYF; CDR3nt: TGTGCCACCAGCAGAGAAACCCCCCGGACAGGATCGAGCTCCTACGAGCAGTACTTC
j_gene: TRBJ1-1; d_gene: TRBD1; v_gene: TRBV19; abundance: once; CDR3aa: CASGRDRGSGEAFF; CDR3nt: TGTGCCAGTGGCCGGGACAGGGGATCGGGTGAAGCTTTCTTT
j_gene: TRBJ2-7; d_gene: TRBD2; v_gene: TRBV5-4; abundance: NA; CDR3aa: CASSPGTSGSSYEQYF; CDR3nt: TGTGCCAGCAGCCCCGGGACTAGCGGGAGCTCCTACGAGCAGTACTTC
j_gene: TRBJ2-7; d_gene: TRBD2; v_gene: TRBV6-1; abundance: NA; CDR3aa: CASSEETSGSYEQYF; CDR3nt: TGTGCCAGCAGTGAAGAGACTAGCGGTTCCTACGAGCAGTACTTC
j_gene: TRBJ2-3; d_gene: TRBD2; v_gene: TRBV15; abundance: NA; CDR3aa: CATSRILAGLGVGGGPDTQYF; CDR3nt: TGTGCCACCAGCCGGATACTAGCGGGCCTAGGGGTTGGCGGGGGCCCAGATACGCAGTATTTT
j_gene: TRBJ2-1; d_gene: NA; v_gene: TRBV10-3; abundance: NA; CDR3aa: CAIRGLTSRVDEQFF; CDR3nt: TGTGCCATCAGAGGACTAACCAGCCGGGTGGATGAGCAGTTCTTC
j_gene: TRBJ1-1; d_gene: NA; v_gene: TRBV25-1; abundance: few; CDR3aa: CASSQVNTEAFF; CDR3nt: TGTGCCAGCAGTCAGGTAAACACTGAAGCTTTCTTT
j_gene: TRBJ1-1; d_gene: NA; v_gene: TRBV18; abundance: few; CDR3aa: CASSPPGRVNTEAFF; CDR3nt: TGTGCCAGCTCACCACCGGGCAGGGTCAATACTGAAGCTTTCTTT
j_gene: TRBJ1-1; d_gene: NA; v_gene: TRBV28; abundance: NA; CDR3aa: CASSIPLPPGAFF; CDR3nt: TGTGCCAGCAGTATCCCCTTACCCCCGGGAGCTTTCTTT
j_gene: TRBJ1-2; d_gene: NA; v_gene: TRBV6-5; abundance: NA; CDR3aa: CASSSGYGYTF; CDR3nt: TGTGCCAGCAGTTCCGGCTATGGCTACACCTTC
j_gene: TRBJ2-5; d_gene: NA; v_gene: TRBV27; abundance: NA; CDR3aa: CASSLAGATKETQYF; CDR3nt: TGTGCCAGCAGTTTGGCAGGGGCGACGAAAGAGACCCAGTACTTC
j_gene: TRBJ1-1; d_gene: TRBD1; v_gene: TRBV16; abundance: NA; CDR3aa: CASSQRTGETDGAFF; CDR3nt: TGTGCCAGCAGCCAAAGGACAGGGGAGACCGATGGGGCTTTCTTT
j_gene: TRBJ2-2; d_gene: TRBD1; v_gene: TRBV11-2; abundance: NA; CDR3aa: CASSQGQGNTGELFF; CDR3nt: TGTGCCAGCAGCCAAGGACAGGGGAACACCGGGGAGCTGTTTTTT
j_gene: TRBJ1-1; d_gene: NA; v_gene: TRBV5-1; abundance: NA; CDR3aa: CASSLAGETEAFF; CDR3nt: TGCGCCAGCAGCTTGGCCGGGGAGACTGAAGCTTTCTTT
j_gene: TRBJ1-1; d_gene: NA; v_gene: TRBV28; abundance: NA; CDR3aa: CASSVGGPNTEAFF; CDR3nt: TGTGCCAGCAGCGTAGGGGGTCCGAACACTGAAGCTTTCTTT
j_gene: TRBJ1-5; d_gene: TRBD1; v_gene: TRBV27; abundance: NA; CDR3aa: CASSFRGQGQPQHF; CDR3nt: TGTGCCAGCAGTTTTCGCGGACAGGGCCAGCCCCAGCATTTT
j_gene: TRBJ1-4; d_gene: NA; v_gene: TRBV5-6; abundance: NA; CDR3aa: CASSLADRLTTNEKLFF; CDR3nt: TGTGCCAGCAGCTTGGCGGACAGACTTACAACTAATGAAAAACTGTTTTTT
j_gene: TRBJ2-5; d_gene: NA; v_gene: TRBV5-1; abundance: NA; CDR3aa: CASSLAGVRETQYF; CDR3nt: TGCGCCAGCAGTTTAGCAGGGGTGAGGGAGACCCAGTACTTC
j_gene: TRBJ2-3; d_gene: TRBD2; v_gene: TRBV2; abundance: NA; CDR3aa: CASDRGGRARGDTDTQYF; CDR3nt: TGTGCCAGCGACCGGGGGGGGAGAGCGCGGGGGGACACAGATACGCAGTATTTT
j_gene: TRBJ1-1; d_gene: NA; v_gene: TRBV9; abundance: NA; CDR3aa: CASSVKGGNTEAFF; CDR3nt: TGTGCCAGCAGCGTAAAAGGGGGGAACACTGAAGCTTTCTTT
j_gene: TRBJ2-2; d_gene: TRBD2; v_gene: TRBV5-1; abundance: NA; CDR3aa: CASSTGLAANTGELFF; CDR3nt: TGCGCCAGCAGCACCGGACTAGCGGCAAACACCGGGGAGCTGTTTTTT
j_gene: TRBJ1-3; d_gene: NA; v_gene: TRBV2; abundance: NA; CDR3aa: CASSPPGQTIGNTIYF; CDR3nt: TGTGCCAGCAGCCCGCCAGGACAGACAATCGGAAACACCATATATTTT
j_gene: TRBJ2-5; d_gene: NA; v_gene: TRBV21-1; abundance: NA; CDR3aa: CASSERDRGQETQYF; CDR3nt: TGTGCCAGCAGCGAAAGGGACAGGGGGCAGGAGACCCAGTACTTC
j_gene: TRBJ1-2; d_gene: TRBD1; v_gene: TRBV7-9; abundance: NA; CDR3aa: CASSLGQGQSYGYTF; CDR3nt: TGTGCCAGCAGCTTAGGCCAGGGACAGAGTTATGGCTACACCTTC
j_gene: TRBJ2-2; d_gene: TRBD1; v_gene: TRBV5-1; abundance: NA; CDR3aa: CASIQDRVENTGELFF; CDR3nt: TGCGCCAGCATACAAGACAGGGTCGAGAACACCGGGGAGCTGTTTTTT
j_gene: TRBJ2-3; d_gene: NA; v_gene: TRBV5-4; abundance: NA; CDR3aa: CASSLMSGSRADTQYF; CDR3nt: TGTGCCAGCAGCTTGATGTCCGGGAGTAGGGCAGATACGCAGTATTTT
j_gene: TRBJ1-1; d_gene: NA; v_gene: TRBV6-5; abundance: NA; CDR3aa: CASSDWGENTEAFF; CDR3nt: TGTGCCAGCAGTGACTGGGGAGAGAACACTGAAGCTTTCTTT
j_gene: TRBJ2-5; d_gene: TRBD2; v_gene: TRBV4-1; abundance: NA; CDR3aa: CASSQYMAGGHQETQYF; CDR3nt: TGCGCCAGCAGCCAGTATATGGCGGGAGGACATCAAGAGACCCAGTACTTC
j_gene: TRBJ1-2; d_gene: NA; v_gene: TRBV2; abundance: NA; CDR3aa: CASSEIRVIGYTF; CDR3nt: TGTGCCAGCAGTGAAATACGAGTCATCGGCTACACCTTC
j_gene: TRBJ2-5; d_gene: TRBD2; v_gene: TRBV9; abundance: NA; CDR3aa: CASSVDPAGGQQETQYF; CDR3nt: TGTGCCAGCAGCGTAGACCCAGCGGGAGGGCAACAAGAGACCCAGTACTTC
j_gene: TRBJ2-5; d_gene: NA; v_gene: TRBV30; abundance: NA; CDR3aa: CAWRGGKGETQYF; CDR3nt: TGTGCCTGGAGGGGCGGGAAGGGGGAGACCCAGTACTTC
j_gene: TRBJ2-3; d_gene: TRBD2; v_gene: TRBV4-2; abundance: NA; CDR3aa: CASSPAPGLNTDTQYF; CDR3nt: TGTGCCAGCAGCCCCGCACCGGGACTAAACACAGATACGCAGTATTTT
j_gene: TRBJ1-1; d_gene: NA; v_gene: TRBV6-5; abundance: NA; CDR3aa: CASSLGGPRGTEAFF; CDR3nt: TGTGCCAGCAGTTTGGGCGGCCCCAGGGGCACTGAAGCTTTCTTT
j_gene: TRBJ2-3; d_gene: TRBD2; v_gene: TRBV5-1; abundance: NA; CDR3aa: CASRTSGRGGTDTQYF; CDR3nt: TGCGCCAGCAGGACTAGCGGGAGGGGGGGCACAGATACGCAGTATTTT
j_gene: TRBJ2-7; d_gene: TRBD1; v_gene: TRBV28; abundance: NA; CDR3aa: CASRYRGLHGYEQYF; CDR3nt: TGTGCCAGCAGGTACAGGGGGCTTCACGGCTACGAGCAGTACTTC
j_gene: TRBJ1-1; d_gene: NA; v_gene: TRBV11-2; abundance: NA; CDR3aa: CASSPRTDTEAFF; CDR3nt: TGTGCCAGCAGCCCCCGGACAGACACTGAAGCTTTCTTT
j_gene: TRBJ1-1; d_gene: TRBD1; v_gene: TRBV27; abundance: once; CDR3aa: CASRGQPDDPEAFF; CDR3nt: TGTGCCAGCAGGGGACAGCCGGATGATCCTGAAGCTTTCTTT